The clone carrying this T cell receptor beta chain came up a few times. This record comes from a study of regulatory T cells in long-lasting Graves disease. Indicated time point: newly diagnosed GD, antithyroid drugs for less than 3 months. PBMC-derived RNA was used for the TCR library. Researchers made TCR beta libraries by using iRepertoire HTBI primers and running Arm-PCR on CDR3 regions. A single record per CDR3 protein comes from TCRdb applying MiXCR to the multiplex PCR reads. The data contain 350,000 to 450,000 distinct CDR3 sequences, around 14% of them singletons. Another study also made use of these data, one on T cells in Graves' hyperthyroidism and ophthalmopathy.

The sample consisted of peripheral blood mononuclear cells (PBMCs), taken at new diagnosis, from a patient treated with antithyroid drugs. This TCR came from a woman in her 30s with Graves disease.

The CDR3 loop is CASPGTGRNNEQFF. For the CDR3, the DNA is TGTGCCAGTCCCGGGACAGGGCGGAACAATGAGCAGTTCTTC. The V call is TRBV2, the J call TRBJ2-1; 9 positions match TRBD1. Germline loops: CDR1 SNHLY, CDR2 FYNNEI. This CDR3 is 14 amino acids long. Trimming removed 9 bases from V and 5 bases from J; junction bases left unmatched: 8.